Listed here are 27 T cell receptor beta chains from one sample, sequenced in a study of radiotherapy plus CTLA-4 blockade in lung cancer. The table came from immunoSEQ multiplex PCR; TCRdb's copy has only in-frame clones and leaves some out. This sample has around 80,000 clones, with just under 75% found just once. This sample comprised peripheral blood, obtained from a patient treated with radiotherapy plus ipilimumab. The receptors were gathered from a human donor with non-small cell lung cancer whose response to radiotherapy plus ipilimumab could not be evaluated.

This chain uses TRBV13 with TRBJ2-7, with D possibly matching TRBD1 (5 bases). V was clipped by 0 bases and J by 0 bases, with 15 bases between them. Looked up from germline, CDR1 is PRHDT and CDR2 is FYEKMQ (reference sequence). The CDR3 is 17 residues long. Written as DNA, the CDR3 is TGTGCCAGCAGCTTAGGCCGAGACAGAACATTCTCCTACGAGCAGTACTTC. Protein product: CASSLGRDRTFSYEQYF.

The rearrangement uses TRBV7-2 and TRBJ1-2, with D possibly being TRBD1 (5 bases). V was clipped by 5 bases and J by 4 bases, with 17 bases between them. The length of the CDR3 is 15 residues. The germline V gene has CDR1 SGHTA and CDR2 FQGNSA. In DNA, the CDR3 is TGTGCCAGCAGCCCAAGCCAGGGCACCATCTATGGCTACACCTTC. Its translation: CASSPSQGTIYGYTF.

The CDR3 DNA follows: TGCAGCGCCCGTCCGGGACAGGGAGCTGAGCAGTTCTTC. Encoded protein: CSARPGQGAEQFF. The rearrangement joins TRBV29-1 to TRBJ2-1; TRBD1 agrees at 9 bases. Per germline, CDR1 SQVTM and CDR2 ANQGSEA. Trimming cost V 7 bases and J 9 bases; bases outside gene matches: 10. The CDR3 is made up of 13 amino acids.

This sequence joins TRBV4-1 and TRBJ1-5, with TRBD1 matching 7 bases. The CDR3 has 14 amino acids. The junction had 4 bases not matched to a gene; V was cut back by 4 bases and J by 4 bases. From germline, CDR1 is MGHRA and CDR2 YSYEKL. The CDR3 here is CASSPGQANQPQHF. DNA for the CDR3: TGCGCCAGCAGCCCAGGACAGGCGAATCAGCCCCAGCATTTT.

The chain couples TRBV9 to TRBJ1-2, with TRBD1 as a possible D gene (5 bases). Germline loops: CDR1 SGDLS, CDR2 YYNGEE. V was pared by 0 bases and J by 4 bases, with 10 bases between. This CDR3 has 14 amino acids. CDR3 bases: TGTGCCAGCAGCGTAGATGGGGGGGGCTATGGCTACACCTTC. Its protein is CASSVDGGGYGYTF. Drawing the rest from reference TRBV9 and TRBJ1-2, the complete variable domain is DSGVTQTPKHLITATGQRVTLRCSPRSGDLSVYWYQQSLDQGLQFLIQYYNGEERAKGNILERFSAQQFPDLHSELNLSSLELGDSALYFCASSVDGGGYGYTFGSGTRLTVV.

Regarding this clone: Sequence at one end of the junction differs from germline and may be a read error. V usage is TRBV10-3 and J usage is TRBJ1-4; D not resolved. The CDR3 has 12 amino acids. Per the germline V gene, CDR1 is ENHRY and CDR2 is SYGVKD. Written as DNA, the CDR3 is TGTGCCATCAGTGAGACCGGTGACTCTTTGGTTTTT. It encodes CAISETGDSLVF.

The DNA of the CDR3 is TGCGCCAGCAGCCTTGGACAGGCTGAATACTCTGGAAACACCATATATTTT. This gives the protein CASSLGQAEYSGNTIYF. The chain has TRBV5-1 and TRBJ1-3; TRBD1 matches 7 bases. Losses at the gene ends were 4 bases for V and 0 bases for J; bases not matched to a gene: 10. The CDR3 runs to 17 residues. The germline CDR1 and CDR2 sequences are SGHRS and YFSETQ.

This clone was found a few times. The CDR3 here is CASSYPQGEQYF. The CDR3 nucleotides read TGTGCCAGCAGTTACCCCCAGGGCGAGCAGTACTTC. The chain couples TRBV6-6 to TRBJ2-7, with a tentative D call TRBD1 (5 bases). Trimming removed 2 bases from V and 6 bases from J, with 8 bases in between. Looked up from germline, CDR1 is MNHNY and CDR2 is SVGAGI (reference sequence). The CDR3 is made up of 12 amino acids.

The gene calls are TRBV6-5 and TRBJ2-2, with D tentatively TRBD1 (6 bases). V shed 3 bases and J shed 5 bases, with 16 bases lying between them. The length of the CDR3 is 16 residues. From germline, CDR1 is MNHEY and CDR2 SVGAGI. CDR3 sequence reads: CASSYHWGRETGELFF. As DNA, the CDR3 is TGTGCCAGCAGTTATCACTGGGGGCGCGAGACCGGGGAGCTGTTTTTT.

The rearrangement joins TRBV4-2 to TRBJ2-1; D is unresolved. V lost 4 bases and J 4 bases, leaving 5 bases between the germline ends. The CDR3 covers 12 residues. Looked up from germline, CDR1 is LGHNA and CDR2 is YNFKEQ. CDR3 loop: CASSPTYNEQFF. In DNA form, the CDR3 reads TGTGCCAGCAGCCCTACTTACAATGAGCAGTTCTTC.

The rearrangement joins TRBV27 to TRBJ1-1; D unclear. The CDR3 sequence is 16 residues long. Germline V CDR1 and CDR2: MNHEY, SMNVEV (reference sequence). Trimming took off 5 bases at V and 1 base at J, with 17 bases between the two ends. DNA for the CDR3: TGTGCCAGCAGTCCTGCCTCAGGTAACCGGAACACTGAAGCTTTCTTT. As protein: CASSPASGNRNTEAFF.

The J gene is TRBJ1-1, the V gene TRBV6-1, with a possible D match to TRBD1 (5 bases). Germline loops: CDR1 MNHNS, CDR2 SASEGT. Trimming took off 5 bases at V and 0 bases at J, with 10 bases between the two ends. This CDR3 has 14 residues. The CDR3 DNA sequence: TGTGCCAGCAGTTCTAGGGGAATGAACACTGAAGCTTTCTTT. Protein: CASSSRGMNTEAFF.

CDR3 amino acids: CASSLGQGARNIQYF. Written as DNA, the CDR3 is TGTGCCAGCAGCTTAGGGCAGGGGGCGAGGAACATTCAGTACTTC. This chain connects TRBV7-9 to TRBJ2-4, with TRBD1 matching over 8 bases. V lost 1 base and J lost 7; bases outside the gene matches: 6. The CDR3 extends over 15 amino acids. The V gene's germline CDR1 is SEHNR and CDR2 FQNEAQ (reference sequence).

V usage is TRBV5-4 and J usage is TRBJ2-6; D is possibly TRBD1 (7 bases). V lost 0 bases and J lost 0, with 13 bases in between. CDR3 size: 18 residues. CDR1 SGHNT and CDR2 YYREEE come from the germline V gene (reference sequence). The CDR3 is CASSLGGTVGSGANVLTF. Written as DNA, the CDR3 is TGTGCCAGCAGCTTGGGCGGGACAGTGGGCTCTGGGGCCAACGTCCTGACTTTC.

The rearrangement links TRBV27 to TRBJ1-2, with D perhaps matching TRBD1 (6 bases). The V end lost 6 bases, the J end lost 1 base, and 24 bases lay between the germline ends. Germline V gene data show CDR1 as MNHEY and CDR2 as SMNVEV (reference sequence). CDR3 length: 18 residues. The CDR3, as DNA: TGTGCCAGCAGCCCCAATGGAAAAACAGGGCCCGATAACTATGGCTACACCTTC. It codes for CASSPNGKTGPDNYGYTF.

In this sample, this clone turned up once. The gene calls are TRBV7-3 and TRBJ1-2; D may be TRBD1 (5 bases). V was trimmed by 2 bases and J by 6 bases, leaving 16 bases between them. CDR1 SGHTA and CDR2 FQGTGA come from the germline V gene. The length of the CDR3 is 15 residues. The CDR3 nucleotides read TGTGCCAGCAGCTTACACCAGGGAAGAGAGGATGGCTACACCTTC. As protein: CASSLHQGREDGYTF.

The chain recombines TRBV6-5 with TRBJ2-5, with a possible D match to TRBD2 (6 bases). The CDR3 consists of 14 residues. The germline V gene encodes CDR1 MNHEY and CDR2 SVGAGI. V lost 6 bases, J lost 7 bases, and 18 bases lay in between. CDR3 coding DNA: TGTGCCAGCAGAACTCCCGGGGGTAGGGCGACCCAGTACTTC. Residues: CASRTPGGRATQYF.

The chain's CDR3 is CASSLASNGTGVSYEQYF. In DNA, the CDR3 is TGTGCCAGCAGCTTAGCCTCCAACGGGACAGGGGTTTCTTACGAGCAGTACTTC. This chain links TRBV11-2 with TRBJ2-7; 10 bases agree with TRBD1. Germline loops: CDR1 SGHAT, CDR2 FQNNGV. The CDR3 is made up of 18 amino acids. J lost 4 bases, V lost 1 base, and 13 bases had no gene match.

This chain uses TRBV18 with TRBJ2-5; TRBD2 matches 8 bases. The germline V gene encodes CDR1 KGHSH and CDR2 LQKENI. Trimming removed 3 bases from V and 1 base from J; junction bases left unmatched: 1. This CDR3 comprises 14 residues. The CDR3 region is CASSPGGAQETQYF. The CDR3 nucleotides are TGTGCCAGCTCACCCGGGGGGGCCCAAGAGACCCAGTACTTC. The complete variable domain, with remaining parts taken from reference TRBV18 and TRBJ2-5, reads NAGVMQNPRHLVRRRGQEARLRCSPMKGHSHVYWYRQLPEEGLKFMVYLQKENIIDESGMPKERFSAEFPKEGPSILRIQQVVRGDSAAYFCASSPGGAQETQYFGPGTRLLVL.

The chain combines TRBV6-5 with TRBJ2-3; 10 nucleotides line up with TRBD2. The germline V gene has CDR1 MNHEY and CDR2 SVGAGI. This CDR3 has 16 residues. V shed 4 bases and J 0 bases; nucleotides not matched to a gene: 4. The CDR3 protein is CASSFSGRVSTDTQYF. The CDR3 DNA is TGTGCCAGCAGTTTCAGCGGGAGGGTTAGCACAGATACGCAGTATTTT.

In nucleotides, the CDR3 is TGTGCCAGCATGGAGTACGAGCAGTACTTC. Its protein product is CASMEYEQYF. The V call is TRBV6-1, the J call TRBJ2-5; D remains ambiguous. The J call may be incorrect, as the DNA end agrees better with TRBJ2-7. CDR3 length: 10 residues. Germline loops: CDR1 MNHNS, CDR2 SASEGT.

This chain links TRBV20-1 with TRBJ1-2; 8 bases map to TRBD1. CDR3 length equals 11 residues. Germline CDR1 and CDR2: DFQATT and SNEGSKA (reference sequence). The CDR3 reads CSDHRGEGYTF. The CDR3 DNA is TGCAGCGACCACAGGGGGGAAGGCTACACCTTC.

The CDR3 region has the DNA TGTGCCAGCAGCGACCGGACAGGGGGCGGCGAAACTGAAGCTTTCTTT. Protein sequence: CASSDRTGGGETEAFF. V is TRBV7-9 and J is TRBJ1-1; 11 bases agree with TRBD1. The V gene end was trimmed by 5 bases and the J gene end by 5 bases; junction bases not matched to a gene: 10. The CDR3 runs to 16 residues. Germline V CDR1 and CDR2: SEHNR, FQNEAQ (reference sequence). Together with reference TRBV7-9 and TRBJ1-1, the CDR3 gives the full variable domain: DTGVSQNPRHKITKRGQNVTFRCDPISEHNRLYWYRQTLGQGPEFLTYFQNEAQLEKSRLLSDRFSAERPKGSFSTLEIQRTEQGDSAMYLCASSDRTGGGETEAFFGQGTRLTVV.

The genes are TRBV19 and TRBJ2-3, with D uncertain. Trimming pared 4 bases from V and 6 bases from J, leaving 8 bases between. Germline assignment: CDR1 LNHDA and CDR2 SQIVND (reference sequence). The CDR3 totals 12 residues. CDR3 loop: CASSKPRDTQYF. CDR3 in DNA: TGTGCCAGTAGTAAGCCCCGGGATACGCAGTATTTT.

The chain employs TRBV2 and TRBJ2-5, with D hard to call. The V gene lost 7 bases and the J gene lost 4 bases, with 16 bases spanning the gap. In germline, CDR1 is SNHLY, CDR2 FYNNEI. The CDR3 covers 14 residues. CDR3 coding DNA: TGTGCCAGCACCCTAGTGTCCGGCGGAGAGACCCAGTACTTC. Translating it yields CASTLVSGGETQYF.

The chain combines TRBV10-3 with TRBJ2-7; possibly TRBD2 for D (7 bases). Germline V gives CDR1 ENHRY, CDR2 SYGVKD. The CDR3 is 13 amino acids. Trimming pared 7 bases from V and 6 bases from J, leaving 16 bases between. CDR3 bases: TGTGCCATCATGGTGGCGGGGGCGGGCGAGCAGTACTTC. This gives the protein CAIMVAGAGEQYF.

V and J are TRBV30 and TRBJ1-6; the D is unclear. Germline V CDR1 and CDR2: GTSNPN, SVGIG (reference sequence). This CDR3 is built from 16 residues. With 6 bases removed from V and 1 base from J, the gap between germline ends came to 16 bases. CDR3 in amino acids: CACHAVPGSYNSPLHF. In DNA form, the CDR3 reads TGTGCCTGCCACGCGGTTCCGGGGTCCTATAATTCACCCCTCCACTTT.